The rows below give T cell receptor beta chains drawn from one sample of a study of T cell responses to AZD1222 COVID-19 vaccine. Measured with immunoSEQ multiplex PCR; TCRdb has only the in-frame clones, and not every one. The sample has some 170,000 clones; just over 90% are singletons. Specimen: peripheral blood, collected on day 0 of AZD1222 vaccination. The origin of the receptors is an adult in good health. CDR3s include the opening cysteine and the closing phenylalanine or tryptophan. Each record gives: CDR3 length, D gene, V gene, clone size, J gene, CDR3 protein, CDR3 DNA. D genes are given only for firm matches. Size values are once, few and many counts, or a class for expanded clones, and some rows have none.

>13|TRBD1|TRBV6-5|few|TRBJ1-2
CASSLTGDYGYTF
TGTGCCAGCAGTCTGACAGGGGACTATGGCTACACCTTC
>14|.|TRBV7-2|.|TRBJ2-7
CASSNAGTPYEQYF
TGTGCCAGCAGCAATGCCGGGACTCCCTACGAGCAGTACTTC
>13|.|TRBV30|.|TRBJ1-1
CAWRKEGFTEAFF
TGTGCCTGGAGGAAGGAGGGATTCACTGAAGCTTTCTTT
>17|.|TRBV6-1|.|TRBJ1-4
CASSEGRFAARSEKLFF
TGTGCCAGCAGTGAAGGCCGATTTGCCGCGAGGTCTGAAAAACTGTTTTTT
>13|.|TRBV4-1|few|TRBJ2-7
CASSHQESYEQYF
TGCGCCAGCAGCCACCAGGAGTCTTACGAGCAGTACTTC
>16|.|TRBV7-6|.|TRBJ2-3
CASSLGDISSTDTQYF
TGTGCCAGCAGCTTAGGGGATATCTCTAGCACAGATACGCAGTATTTT
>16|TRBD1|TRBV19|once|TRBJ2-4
CASSIWGQGLGNIQYF
TGTGCCAGTAGTATTTGGGGACAGGGGTTGGGAAACATTCAGTACTTC
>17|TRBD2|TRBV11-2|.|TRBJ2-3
CASSSRVAGGGADTQYF
TGTGCCAGCAGCTCGAGGGTAGCGGGAGGAGGAGCGGATACGCAGTATTTT
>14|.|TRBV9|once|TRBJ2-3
CASSVTSNTDTQYF
TGTGCCAGCAGCGTAACCTCTAACACAGATACGCAGTATTTT
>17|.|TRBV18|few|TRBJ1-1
CASSPRGDGSGNTEAFF
TGTGCCAGCTCACCACGAGGGGACGGGTCAGGGAACACTGAAGCTTTCTTT
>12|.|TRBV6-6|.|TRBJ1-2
CASSLDGYGYTF
TGTGCCAGCAGTCTAGACGGCTATGGCTACACCTTC
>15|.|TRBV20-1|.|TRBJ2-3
CSASRDFFSTDTQYF
TGCAGTGCTAGTCGGGACTTCTTTAGCACAGATACGCAGTATTTT
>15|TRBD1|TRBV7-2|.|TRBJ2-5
CASSPDPRQGKTQYF
TGTGCCAGCAGCCCCGACCCCAGACAGGGAAAGACCCAGTACTTC
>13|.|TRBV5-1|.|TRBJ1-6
CASSIWGDSPLHF
TGCGCCAGCAGTATCTGGGGGGATTCACCCCTCCACTTT
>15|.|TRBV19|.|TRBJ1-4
CASSQAGGGGEKLFF
TGTGCCAGTAGTCAGGCCGGGGGGGGCGGTGAAAAACTGTTTTTT
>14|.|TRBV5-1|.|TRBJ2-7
CASSLGAPSYEQYF
TGCGCCAGCAGCTTGGGGGCGCCTTCCTACGAGCAGTACTTC
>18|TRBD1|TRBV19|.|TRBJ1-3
CASSQSTGTATSGNTIYF
TGTGCCAGTAGCCAATCAACCGGGACAGCAACCTCTGGAAACACCATATATTTT